This T cell receptor (beta chain) comes out of a study of early T cells in non-severe SARS-CoV-2 infection. Turning to the study itself: Chains were not paired, and sequencing was done on bulk RNA from unsorted whole blood. Study outcomes and limitations: Private and CD4 specificities were missed by VDJdb matching, skewed to anti-spike CD8.

Individual cDNA molecules received unique molecular identifiers. Each CDR3 protein is one row after TCRdb ran MiXCR on the 5' RACE reads. This table holds around 81,000 distinct CDR3 sequences, roughly 13% found once. This clonotype was counted a few times. Its antigen is unidentified. V trimming: 7 bases; J trimming: 2 bases; junction bases outside the gene matches: 6. Per the germline V gene, CDR1 is MDHEN and CDR2 is SYDVKM. The CDR3 has 14 residues. Sequencing was done on a sample of whole blood. This sequence joins TRBV28 and TRBJ1-2; 8 bases are a match to TRBD1. This TCR came from an adult who was a healthcare worker with PCR-confirmed SARS-CoV-2 infection or an uninfected control (not recorded which). The CDR3 bases are TGTGCCAGCATCATCGGACAGGGCAACTATGGCTACACCTTC. Encoded protein: CASIIGQGNYGYTF.